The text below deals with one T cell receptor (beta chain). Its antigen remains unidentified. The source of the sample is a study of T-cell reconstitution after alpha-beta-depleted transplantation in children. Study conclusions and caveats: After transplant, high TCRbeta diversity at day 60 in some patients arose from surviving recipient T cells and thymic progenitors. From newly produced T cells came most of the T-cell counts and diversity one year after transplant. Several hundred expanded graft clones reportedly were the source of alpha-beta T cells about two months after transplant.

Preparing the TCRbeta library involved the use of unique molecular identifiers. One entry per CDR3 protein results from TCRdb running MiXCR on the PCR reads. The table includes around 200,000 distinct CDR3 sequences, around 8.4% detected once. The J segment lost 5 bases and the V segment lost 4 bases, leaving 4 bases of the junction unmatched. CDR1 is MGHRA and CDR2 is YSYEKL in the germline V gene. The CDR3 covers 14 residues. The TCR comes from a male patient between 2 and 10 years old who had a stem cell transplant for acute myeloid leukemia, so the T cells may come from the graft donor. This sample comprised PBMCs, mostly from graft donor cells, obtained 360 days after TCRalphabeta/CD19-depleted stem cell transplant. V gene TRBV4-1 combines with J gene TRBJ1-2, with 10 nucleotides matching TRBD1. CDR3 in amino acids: CASSRDRGPYGYTF. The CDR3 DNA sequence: TGCGCCAGCAGCCGAGACAGGGGGCCTTATGGCTACACCTTC.